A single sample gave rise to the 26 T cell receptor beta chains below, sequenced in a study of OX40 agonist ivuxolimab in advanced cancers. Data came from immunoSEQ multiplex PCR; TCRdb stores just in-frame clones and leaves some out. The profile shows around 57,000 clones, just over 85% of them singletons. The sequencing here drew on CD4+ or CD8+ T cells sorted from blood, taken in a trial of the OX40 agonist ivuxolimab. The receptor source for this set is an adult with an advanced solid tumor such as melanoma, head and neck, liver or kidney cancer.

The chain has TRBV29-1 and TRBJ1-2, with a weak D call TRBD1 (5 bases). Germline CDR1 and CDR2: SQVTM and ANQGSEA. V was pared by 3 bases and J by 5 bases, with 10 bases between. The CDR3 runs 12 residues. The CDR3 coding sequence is TGCAGCGTTGACAGGGACCTATATGGCTACACCTTC. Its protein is CSVDRDLYGYTF.

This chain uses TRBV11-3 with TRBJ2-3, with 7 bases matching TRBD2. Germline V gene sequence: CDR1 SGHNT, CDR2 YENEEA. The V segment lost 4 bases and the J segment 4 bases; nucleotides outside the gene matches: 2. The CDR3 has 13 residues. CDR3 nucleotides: TGTGCCAGCAGCTGGACTAGAGCAGATACGCAGTATTTT. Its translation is CASSWTRADTQYF.

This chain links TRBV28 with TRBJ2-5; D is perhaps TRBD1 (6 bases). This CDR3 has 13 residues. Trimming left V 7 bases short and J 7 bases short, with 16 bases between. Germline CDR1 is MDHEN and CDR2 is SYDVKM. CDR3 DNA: TGTGCCAGCACCGAGACAGGCGGAGGGACCCAGTACTTC. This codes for CASTETGGGTQYF.

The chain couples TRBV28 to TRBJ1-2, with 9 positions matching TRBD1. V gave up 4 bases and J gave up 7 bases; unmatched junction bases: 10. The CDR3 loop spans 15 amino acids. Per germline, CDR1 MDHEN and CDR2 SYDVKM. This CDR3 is CASSSGGQGQIGYTF. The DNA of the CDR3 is TGTGCCAGCAGTTCGGGGGGACAGGGACAGATTGGCTACACCTTC.

CDR3: CASSSGTGVGANVLTF. The CDR3, as DNA: TGTGCCAGCAGTTCCGGGACAGGGGTAGGAGCCAACGTCCTGACTTTC. The chain combines TRBV28 with TRBJ2-6; 10 bases agree with TRBD1. V gave up 4 bases and J gave up 7 bases; unmatched junction bases: 7. The CDR3 sequence is 16 residues long. Germline V gene sequence: CDR1 MDHEN, CDR2 SYDVKM. Complete variable domain (other parts from reference TRBV28 and TRBJ2-6): DVKVTQSSRYLVKRTGEKVFLECVQDMDHENMFWYRQDPGLGLRLIYFSYDVKMKEKGDIPEGYSVSREKKERFSLILESASTNQTSMYLCASSSGTGVGANVLTFGAGSRLTVL.

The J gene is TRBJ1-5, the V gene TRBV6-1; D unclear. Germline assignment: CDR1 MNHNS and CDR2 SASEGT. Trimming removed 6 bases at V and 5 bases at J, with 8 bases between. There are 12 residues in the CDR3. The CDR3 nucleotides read TGTGCCAGCAGGGCTCTAGATCAGCCCCAGCATTTT. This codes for CASRALDQPQHF.

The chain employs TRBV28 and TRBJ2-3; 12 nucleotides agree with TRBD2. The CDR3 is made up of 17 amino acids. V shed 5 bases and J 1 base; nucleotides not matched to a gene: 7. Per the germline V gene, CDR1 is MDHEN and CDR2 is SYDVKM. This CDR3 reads CASSPRTSGIRTDTQYF. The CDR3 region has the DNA TGTGCCAGCAGTCCCCGGACTAGCGGGATCCGCACAGATACGCAGTATTTT.

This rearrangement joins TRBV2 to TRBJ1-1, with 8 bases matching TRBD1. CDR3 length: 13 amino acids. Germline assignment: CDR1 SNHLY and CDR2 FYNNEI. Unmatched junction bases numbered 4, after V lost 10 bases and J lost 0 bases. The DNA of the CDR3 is TGTGCCACGCGGACAGGGATGAACACTGAAGCTTTCTTT. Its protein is CATRTGMNTEAFF.

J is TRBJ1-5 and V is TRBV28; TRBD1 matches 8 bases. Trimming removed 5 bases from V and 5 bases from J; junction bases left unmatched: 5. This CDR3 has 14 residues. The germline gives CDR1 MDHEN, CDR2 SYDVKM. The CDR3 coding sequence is TGTGCCAGCAGTCTTGGACAGGGCTATCAGCCCCAGCATTTT. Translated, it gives CASSLGQGYQPQHF.

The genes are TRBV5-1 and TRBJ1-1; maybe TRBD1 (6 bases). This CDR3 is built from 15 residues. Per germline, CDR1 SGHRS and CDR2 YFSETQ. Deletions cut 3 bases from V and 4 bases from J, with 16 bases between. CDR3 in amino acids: CASSYRALQGTEAFF. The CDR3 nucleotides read TGCGCCAGCAGCTACCGTGCCTTACAGGGCACTGAAGCTTTCTTT. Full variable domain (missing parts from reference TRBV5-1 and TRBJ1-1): KAGVTQTPRYLIKTRGQQVTLSCSPISGHRSVSWYQQTPGQGLQFLFEYFSETQRNKGNFPGRFSGRQFSNSRSEMNVSTLELGDSALYLCASSYRALQGTEAFFGQGTRLTVV.

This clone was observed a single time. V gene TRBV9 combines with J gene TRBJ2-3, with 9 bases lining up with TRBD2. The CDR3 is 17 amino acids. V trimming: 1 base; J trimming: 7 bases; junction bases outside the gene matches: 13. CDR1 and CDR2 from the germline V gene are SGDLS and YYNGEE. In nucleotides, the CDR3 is TGTGCCAGCAGCGTATCCCCCGCGGGAGGGTCAGGGAATACGCAGTATTTT. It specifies CASSVSPAGGSGNTQYF.

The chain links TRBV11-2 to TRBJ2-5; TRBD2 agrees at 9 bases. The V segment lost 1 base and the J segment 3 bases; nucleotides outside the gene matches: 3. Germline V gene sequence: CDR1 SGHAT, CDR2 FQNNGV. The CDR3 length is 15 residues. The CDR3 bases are TGTGCCAGCAGCTTAGGCGGGAGGGCCGAAGAGACCCAGTACTTC. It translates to CASSLGGRAEETQYF. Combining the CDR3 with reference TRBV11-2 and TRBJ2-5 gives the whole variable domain EAGVAQSPRYKIIEKRQSVAFWCNPISGHATLYWYQQILGQGPKLLIQFQNNGVVDDSQLPKDRFSAERLKGVDSTLKIQPAKLEDSAVYLCASSLGGRAEETQYFGPGTRLLVL.

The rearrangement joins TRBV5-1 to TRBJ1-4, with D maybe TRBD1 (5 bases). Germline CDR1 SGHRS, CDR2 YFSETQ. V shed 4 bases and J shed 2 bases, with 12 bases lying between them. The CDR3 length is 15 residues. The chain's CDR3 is CASSPWDATNEKLFF. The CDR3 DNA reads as TGCGCCAGCAGCCCGTGGGACGCGACTAATGAAAAACTGTTTTTT.

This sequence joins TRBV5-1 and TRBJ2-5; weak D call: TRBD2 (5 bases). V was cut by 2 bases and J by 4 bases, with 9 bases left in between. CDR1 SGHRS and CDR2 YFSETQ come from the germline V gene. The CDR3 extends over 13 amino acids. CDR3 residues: CASSFEGRETQYF. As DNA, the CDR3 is TGCGCCAGCAGCTTCGAGGGTCGAGAGACCCAGTACTTC. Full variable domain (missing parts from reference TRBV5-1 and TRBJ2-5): KAGVTQTPRYLIKTRGQQVTLSCSPISGHRSVSWYQQTPGQGLQFLFEYFSETQRNKGNFPGRFSGRQFSNSRSEMNVSTLELGDSALYLCASSFEGRETQYFGPGTRLLVL.

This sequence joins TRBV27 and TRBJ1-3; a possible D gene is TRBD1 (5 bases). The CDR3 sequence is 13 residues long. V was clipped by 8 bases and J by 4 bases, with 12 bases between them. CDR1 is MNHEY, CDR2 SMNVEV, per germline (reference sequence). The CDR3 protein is CASRGTGGNTIYF. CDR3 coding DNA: TGTGCCAGCCGGGGGACGGGGGGAAACACCATATATTTT.

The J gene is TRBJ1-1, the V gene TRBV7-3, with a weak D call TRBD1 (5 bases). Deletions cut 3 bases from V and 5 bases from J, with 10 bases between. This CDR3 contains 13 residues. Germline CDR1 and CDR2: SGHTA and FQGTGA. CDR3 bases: TGTGCCAGCAGCTTCTCAGGGATGACTGAAGCTTTCTTT. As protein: CASSFSGMTEAFF.

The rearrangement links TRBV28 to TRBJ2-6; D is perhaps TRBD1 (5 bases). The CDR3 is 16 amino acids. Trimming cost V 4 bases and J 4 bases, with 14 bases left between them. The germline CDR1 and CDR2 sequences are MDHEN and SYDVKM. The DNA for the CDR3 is TGTGCCAGCAGTTCGGCCGCGTGGACAGGGGCCAACGTCCTGACTTTC. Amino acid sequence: CASSSAAWTGANVLTF.

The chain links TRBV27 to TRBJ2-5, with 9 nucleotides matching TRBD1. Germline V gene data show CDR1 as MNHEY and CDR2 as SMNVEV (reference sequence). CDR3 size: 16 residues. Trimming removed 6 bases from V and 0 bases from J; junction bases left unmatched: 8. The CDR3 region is CASSPRDRVNQETQYF. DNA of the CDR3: TGTGCCAGCAGCCCCCGGGACAGGGTCAACCAAGAGACCCAGTACTTC.

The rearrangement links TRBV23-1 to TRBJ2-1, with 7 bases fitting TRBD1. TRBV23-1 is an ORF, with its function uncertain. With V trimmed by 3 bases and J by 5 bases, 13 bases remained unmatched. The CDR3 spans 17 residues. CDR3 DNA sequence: TGCGCCAGCAGTCAGTCATCCCGGACAGGTAGGGACAATGAGCAGTTCTTC. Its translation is CASSQSSRTGRDNEQFF.

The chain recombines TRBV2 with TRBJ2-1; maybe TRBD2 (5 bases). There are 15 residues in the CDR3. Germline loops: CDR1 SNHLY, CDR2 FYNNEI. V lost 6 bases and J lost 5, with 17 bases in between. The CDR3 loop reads CASRADEGPHNEQFF. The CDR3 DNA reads TGTGCCAGCAGGGCTGACGAGGGCCCACACAATGAGCAGTTCTTC.

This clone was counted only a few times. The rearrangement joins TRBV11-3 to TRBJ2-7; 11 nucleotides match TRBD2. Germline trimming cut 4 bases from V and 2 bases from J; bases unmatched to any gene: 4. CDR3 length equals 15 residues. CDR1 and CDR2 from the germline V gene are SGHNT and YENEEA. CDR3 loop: CASSSGLAATYEQYF. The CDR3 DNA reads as TGTGCCAGCAGCTCGGGACTAGCGGCTACCTACGAGCAGTACTTC.

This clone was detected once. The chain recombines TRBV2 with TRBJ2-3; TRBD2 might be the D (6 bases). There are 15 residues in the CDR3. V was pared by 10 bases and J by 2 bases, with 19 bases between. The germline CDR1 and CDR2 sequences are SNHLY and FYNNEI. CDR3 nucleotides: TGTGCCACCCAGGGACTGCCCACGATCACAGATACGCAGTATTTT. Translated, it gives CATQGLPTITDTQYF.

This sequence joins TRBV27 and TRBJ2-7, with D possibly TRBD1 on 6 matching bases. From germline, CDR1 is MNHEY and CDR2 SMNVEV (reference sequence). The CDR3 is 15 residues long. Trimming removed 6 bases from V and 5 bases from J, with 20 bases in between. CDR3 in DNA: TGTGCCAGCAGGGCTGGACAGAGGTACGTTGACGAGCAGTACTTC. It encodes CASRAGQRYVDEQYF.

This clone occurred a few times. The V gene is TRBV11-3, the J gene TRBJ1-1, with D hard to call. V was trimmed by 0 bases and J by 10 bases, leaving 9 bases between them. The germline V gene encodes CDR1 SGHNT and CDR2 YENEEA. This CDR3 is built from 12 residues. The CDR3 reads CASSLDQVTAFF. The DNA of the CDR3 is TGTGCCAGCAGCTTAGATCAGGTTACAGCTTTCTTT. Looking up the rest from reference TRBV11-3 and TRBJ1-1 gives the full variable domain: EAGVVQSPRYKIIEKKQPVAFWCNPISGHNTLYWYLQNLGQGPELLIRYENEEAVDDSQLPKDRFSAERLKGVDSTLKIQPAELGDSAVYLCASSLDQVTAFFGQGTRLTVV.

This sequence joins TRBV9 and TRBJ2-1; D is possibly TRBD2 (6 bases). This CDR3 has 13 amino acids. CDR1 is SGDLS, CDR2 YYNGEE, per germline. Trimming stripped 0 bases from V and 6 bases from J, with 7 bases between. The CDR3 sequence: CASSVGGVNEQFF. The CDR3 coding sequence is TGTGCCAGCAGCGTAGGGGGGGTCAATGAGCAGTTCTTC.

The CDR3 nucleotides are TGCGCCAGCAGCCGTGCACCCTCAGAGGGGACAACCACTGAAGCTTTCTTT. It translates to CASSRAPSEGTTTEAFF. The chain has TRBV4-1 and TRBJ1-1, with a weak D call TRBD1 (6 bases). V lost 4 bases and J lost 4, with 22 bases in between. This CDR3 comprises 17 residues. Germline values: CDR1 MGHRA, CDR2 YSYEKL.